These 9 T cell receptor beta chains came from one sample sequenced in a study of shared clonotypes between healthy human individuals. Using immunoSEQ multiplex PCR, the repertoire was profiled, and TCRdb retains in-frame clones only, with some absent. Counted here are more than 200,000 clones, 50% to 75% occurring once; the ten biggest clones make up 11%. Sample: memory CD4+ T cells sorted from blood. Subset indicated: CD45RA-negative fraction. These receptors came from a man aged 25-45 years in good health.

This clone was counted only a few times. The rearrangement joins TRBV10-3 to TRBJ2-7; D possibly matches TRBD1 or TRBD2 (5 bases each). V was clipped by 6 bases and J by 1 base, with 16 bases between them. CDR3 length: 15 amino acids. The V gene's germline CDR1 is ENHRY and CDR2 SYGVKD. The CDR3: CAISRSGTESYEQYF. The CDR3 nucleotides are TGTGCCATCAGCCGGTCCGGGACGGAGTCCTACGAGCAGTACTTC.

For this clone: Within the sample, other DNA sequences also encode this same CDR3. This CDR3 reads CASSVGTSGYNEQFF. The CDR3, as DNA: TGTGCCAGCAGCGTAGGGACTAGCGGCTACAATGAGCAGTTCTTC. The chain is built from TRBV9 and TRBJ2-1, with 10 bases aligning to TRBD2. The CDR3 has 15 residues. The V gene end was trimmed by 0 bases and the J gene end by 3 bases; junction bases not matched to a gene: 0. Per the germline V gene, CDR1 is SGDLS and CDR2 is YYNGEE.

This chain connects TRBV5-8 to TRBJ1-4; D remains unclear. Trimming stripped 3 bases from V and 3 bases from J, with 12 bases between. Germline CDR1 is SGHTS and CDR2 is YDEGEE. The CDR3 has 15 residues. CDR3 sequence reads: CASSSGRASNEKLFF. For the CDR3, the DNA is TGTGCCAGCAGCTCGGGAAGGGCTTCTAATGAAAAACTGTTTTTT. The full variable domain, in which reference TRBV5-8 and TRBJ1-4 provide the parts outside the CDR3, is EAGVTQSPTHLIKTRGQQATLRCSPISGHTSVYWYQQALGLGLQFLLWYDEGEERNRGNFPPRFSGRQFPNYSSELNVNALELEDSALYLCASSSGRASNEKLFFGSGTQLSVL.

This chain links TRBV5-5 with TRBJ1-5; 7 nucleotides match TRBD1. CDR3 length equals 14 residues. Germline V gene data show CDR1 as SGHKS and CDR2 as YYEKEE (reference sequence). With V trimmed by 4 bases and J by 7 bases, 8 bases remained unmatched. CDR3 in DNA: TGTGCCAGCAGCGGGGGGACAGCAAGGCAGCCCCAGCATTTT. Its translation: CASSGGTARQPQHF.

The gene calls are TRBV25-1 and TRBJ1-1; 7 bases fit TRBD1. The V gene end was trimmed by 0 bases and the J gene end by 6 bases; junction bases not matched to a gene: 10. The CDR3 runs to 16 residues. CDR1 and CDR2 from the germline V gene are MGHDK and SYGVNS. CDR3 sequence: CASSEYNRGDRAEAFF. CDR3 in DNA: TGTGCCAGCAGTGAATATAATAGGGGTGACAGGGCTGAAGCTTTCTTT.

The chain has TRBV29-1 and TRBJ1-2; TRBD1 matches 10 bases. Looked up from germline, CDR1 is SQVTM and CDR2 is ANQGSEA. The CDR3 runs to 13 residues. The ends lost 5 bases at V and 5 bases at J; junction bases unmatched: 5. The CDR3 spells CSVSRQGAYGYTF. CDR3 nucleotides: TGCAGCGTTTCGAGACAGGGGGCATATGGCTACACCTTC.

Only a few counts were recorded for this clone. The CDR3 sequence is CSVLHRGQGREKLFF. The CDR3 DNA reads as TGCAGCGTCCTTCACCGGGGCCAGGGGCGTGAAAAACTGTTTTTT. The gene calls are TRBV29-1 and TRBJ1-4, with D perhaps matching TRBD1 (6 bases). The CDR3 length is 15 residues. CDR1 is SQVTM, CDR2 ANQGSEA, per germline. V lost 6 bases and J lost 7, with 21 bases in between. Full variable domain (rest looked up from reference TRBV29-1 and TRBJ1-4): SAVISQKPSRDICQRGTSLTIQCQVDSQVTMMFWYRQQPGQSLTLIATANQGSEATYESGFVIDKFPISRPNLTFSTLTVSNMSPEDSSIYLCSVLHRGQGREKLFFGSGTQLSVL.

The chain uses TRBV7-2 and TRBJ1-2; D is unclear. The ends were cut back, 3 bases at V and 8 bases at J, with 13 bases in the middle. Germline V lookup: CDR1 SGHTA, CDR2 FQGNSA. The CDR3 has 13 residues. DNA for the CDR3: TGTGCCAGCAGCTTGGAGGGATCTTGGGGCTACACCTTC. Residues: CASSLEGSWGYTF.

The chain has TRBV18 and TRBJ2-3; TRBD1 is a possible D gene (6 bases). Trimming stripped 1 base from V and 6 bases from J, with 17 bases between. The CDR3 is 16 residues long. Germline loops: CDR1 KGHSH, CDR2 LQKENI. The CDR3 sequence is CASSPLGIGGFDTQYF. The CDR3 bases are TGTGCCAGCTCACCACTAGGTATAGGGGGATTCGATACGCAGTATTTT.